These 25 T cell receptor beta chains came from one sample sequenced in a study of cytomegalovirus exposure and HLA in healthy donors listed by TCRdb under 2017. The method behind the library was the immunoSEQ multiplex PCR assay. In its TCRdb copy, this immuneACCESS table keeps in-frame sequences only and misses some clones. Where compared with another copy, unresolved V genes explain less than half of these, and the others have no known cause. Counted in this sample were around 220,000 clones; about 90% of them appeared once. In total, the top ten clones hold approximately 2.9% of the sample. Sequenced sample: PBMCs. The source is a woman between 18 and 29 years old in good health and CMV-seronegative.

This CDR3 is CASSTGTSGIAYF. In DNA, the CDR3 is TGTGCCAGTAGTACCGGGACTAGCGGGATTGCGTACTTC. This chain connects TRBV19 to TRBJ2-7, with 13 positions matching TRBD2. This CDR3 region has 13 residues. Germline V gives CDR1 LNHDA, CDR2 SQIVND (reference sequence). J was trimmed by 12 bases and V by 4 bases; bases with no gene match: 6.

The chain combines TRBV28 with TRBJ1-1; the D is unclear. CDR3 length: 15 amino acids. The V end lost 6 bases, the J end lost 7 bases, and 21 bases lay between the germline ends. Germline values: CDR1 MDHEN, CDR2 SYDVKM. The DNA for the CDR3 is TGTGCCAGCAGAAAGATGACCAACCGGGTACATGAAGCTTTCTTT. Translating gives CASRKMTNRVHEAFF.

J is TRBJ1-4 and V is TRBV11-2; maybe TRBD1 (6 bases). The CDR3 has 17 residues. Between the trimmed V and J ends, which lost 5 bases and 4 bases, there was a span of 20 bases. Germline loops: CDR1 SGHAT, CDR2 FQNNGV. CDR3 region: CASSRTRQDPDNEKLFF. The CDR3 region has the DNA TGTGCCAGCAGCCGAACGAGACAGGATCCAGATAATGAAAAACTGTTTTTT. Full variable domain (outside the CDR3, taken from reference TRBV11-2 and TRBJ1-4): EAGVAQSPRYKIIEKRQSVAFWCNPISGHATLYWYQQILGQGPKLLIQFQNNGVVDDSQLPKDRFSAERLKGVDSTLKIQPAKLEDSAVYLCASSRTRQDPDNEKLFFGSGTQLSVL.

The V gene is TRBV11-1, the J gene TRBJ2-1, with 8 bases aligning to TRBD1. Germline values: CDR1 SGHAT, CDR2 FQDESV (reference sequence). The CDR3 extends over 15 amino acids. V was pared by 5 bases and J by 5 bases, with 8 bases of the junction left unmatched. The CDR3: CASSPLAGGNNEQFF. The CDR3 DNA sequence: TGTGCCAGCAGCCCCCTGGCAGGGGGCAACAATGAGCAGTTCTTC. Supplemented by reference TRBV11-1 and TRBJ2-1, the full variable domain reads EAEVAQSPRYKITEKSQAVAFWCDPISGHATLYWYRQILGQGPELLVQFQDESVVDDSQLPKDRFSAERLKGVDSTLKIQPAELGDSAMYLCASSPLAGGNNEQFFGPGTRLTVL.

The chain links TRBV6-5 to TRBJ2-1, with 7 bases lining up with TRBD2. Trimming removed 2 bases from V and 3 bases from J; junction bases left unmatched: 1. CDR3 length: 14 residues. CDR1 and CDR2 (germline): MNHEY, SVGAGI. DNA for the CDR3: TGTGCCAGCAGTTACCGGGACTACTACAATGAGCAGTTCTTC. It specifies CASSYRDYYNEQFF.

CDR3 residues: CASSLVAGTSTDTQYF. For the CDR3, the DNA is TGTGCCAGCAGCTTGGTGGCAGGCACTAGCACAGATACGCAGTATTTT. The chain carries TRBV5-5 and TRBJ2-3; D is unclear. Per germline, CDR1 SGHKS and CDR2 YYEKEE (reference sequence). The germline V and J ends were trimmed by 0 bases and 0 bases, with 11 bases remaining between them. The CDR3 contains 16 residues.

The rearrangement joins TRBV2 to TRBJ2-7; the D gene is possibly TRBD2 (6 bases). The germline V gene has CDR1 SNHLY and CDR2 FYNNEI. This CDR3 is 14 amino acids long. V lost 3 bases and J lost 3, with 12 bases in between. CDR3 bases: TGTGCCAGCAGTGATTTAGCGGATAACTACGAGCAGTACTTC. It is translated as CASSDLADNYEQYF.

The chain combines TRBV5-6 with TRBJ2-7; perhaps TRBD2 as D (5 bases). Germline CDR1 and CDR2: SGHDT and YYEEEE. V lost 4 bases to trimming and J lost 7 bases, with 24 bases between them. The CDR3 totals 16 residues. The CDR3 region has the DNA TGTGCCAGCAGCGGACTTGGGCGGACGGCCGTGGGGGAGCAGTACTTC. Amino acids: CASSGLGRTAVGEQYF.

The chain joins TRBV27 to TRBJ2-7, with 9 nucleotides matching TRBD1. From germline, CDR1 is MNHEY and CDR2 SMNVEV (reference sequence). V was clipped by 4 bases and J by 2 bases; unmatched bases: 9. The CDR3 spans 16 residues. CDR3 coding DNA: TGTGCCAGCAGTTCGATCCGGGACAGGGTGGCCTACGAGCAGTACTTC. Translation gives CASSSIRDRVAYEQYF.

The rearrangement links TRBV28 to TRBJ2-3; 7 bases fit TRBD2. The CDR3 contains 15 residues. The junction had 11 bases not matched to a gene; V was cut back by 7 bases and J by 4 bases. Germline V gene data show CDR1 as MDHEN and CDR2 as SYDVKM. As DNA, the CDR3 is TGTGCCAGCACCTCCTCAGGACTAGGGGCAGATACGCAGTATTTT. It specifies CASTSSGLGADTQYF.

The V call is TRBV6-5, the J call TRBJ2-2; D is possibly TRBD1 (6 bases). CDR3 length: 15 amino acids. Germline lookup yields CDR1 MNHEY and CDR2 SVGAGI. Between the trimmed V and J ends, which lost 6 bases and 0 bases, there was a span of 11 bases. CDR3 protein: CASRVRGTNTGELFF. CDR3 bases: TGTGCCAGCAGGGTCAGGGGAACGAACACCGGGGAGCTGTTTTTT.

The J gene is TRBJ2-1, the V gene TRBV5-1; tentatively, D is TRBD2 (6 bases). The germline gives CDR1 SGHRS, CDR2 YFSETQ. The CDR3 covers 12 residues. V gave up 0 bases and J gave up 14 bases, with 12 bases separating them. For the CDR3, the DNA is TGCGCCAGCAGCTTGGGGTCGGGGGAGAAGTTCTTC. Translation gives CASSLGSGEKFF. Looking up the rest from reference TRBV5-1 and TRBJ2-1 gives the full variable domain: KAGVTQTPRYLIKTRGQQVTLSCSPISGHRSVSWYQQTPGQGLQFLFEYFSETQRNKGNFPGRFSGRQFSNSRSEMNVSTLELGDSALYLCASSLGSGEKFFGPGTRLTVL.

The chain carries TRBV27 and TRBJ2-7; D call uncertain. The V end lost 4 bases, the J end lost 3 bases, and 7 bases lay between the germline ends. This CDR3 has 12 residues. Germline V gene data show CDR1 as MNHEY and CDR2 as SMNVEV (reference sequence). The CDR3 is CASSSGFYEQYF. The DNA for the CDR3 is TGTGCCAGCAGTTCGGGTTTCTACGAGCAGTACTTC.

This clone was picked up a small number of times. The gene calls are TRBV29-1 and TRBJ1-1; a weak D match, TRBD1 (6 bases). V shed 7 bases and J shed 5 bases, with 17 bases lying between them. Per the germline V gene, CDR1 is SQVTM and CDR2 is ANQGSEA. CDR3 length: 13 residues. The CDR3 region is CSGLYREGTEAFF. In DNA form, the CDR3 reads TGCAGCGGCCTTTACAGGGAGGGGACTGAAGCTTTCTTT.

The CDR3 region is CASSPGRLLGGYTF. CDR3 nucleotides: TGCGCCAGCAGCCCAGGTCGACTATTAGGAGGCTACACCTTC. V and J are TRBV5-1 and TRBJ1-2; D ambiguous. Trimming cost V 4 bases and J 8 bases, with 18 bases left between them. The CDR3 is 14 amino acids. The germline V gene has CDR1 SGHRS and CDR2 YFSETQ.

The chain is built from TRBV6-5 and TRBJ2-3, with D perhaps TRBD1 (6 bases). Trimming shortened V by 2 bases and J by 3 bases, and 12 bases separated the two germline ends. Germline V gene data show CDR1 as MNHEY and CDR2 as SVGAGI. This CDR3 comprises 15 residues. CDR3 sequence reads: CASSYAGASTDTQYF. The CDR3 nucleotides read TGTGCCAGCAGTTACGCAGGGGCCTCGACAGATACGCAGTATTTT.

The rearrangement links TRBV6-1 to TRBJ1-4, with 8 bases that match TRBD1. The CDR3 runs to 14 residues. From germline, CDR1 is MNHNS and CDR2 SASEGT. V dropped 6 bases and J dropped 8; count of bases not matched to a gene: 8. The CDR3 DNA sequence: TGTGCCAGCAGCTCAGGGGGCTTGGAGGAAAAACTGTTTTTT. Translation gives CASSSGGLEEKLFF.

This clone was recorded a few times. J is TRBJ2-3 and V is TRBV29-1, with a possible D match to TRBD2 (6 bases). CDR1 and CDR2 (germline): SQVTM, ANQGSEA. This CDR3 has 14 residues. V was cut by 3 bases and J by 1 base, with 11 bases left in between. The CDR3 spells CSVDWREGTDTQYF. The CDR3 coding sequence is TGCAGCGTTGATTGGCGGGAAGGCACAGATACGCAGTATTTT.

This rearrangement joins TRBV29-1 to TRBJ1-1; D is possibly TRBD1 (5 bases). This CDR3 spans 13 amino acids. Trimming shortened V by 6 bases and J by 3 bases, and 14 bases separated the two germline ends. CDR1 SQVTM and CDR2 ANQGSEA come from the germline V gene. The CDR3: CSVQGIAYTEAFF. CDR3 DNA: TGCAGCGTGCAGGGAATCGCGTACACTGAAGCTTTCTTT.

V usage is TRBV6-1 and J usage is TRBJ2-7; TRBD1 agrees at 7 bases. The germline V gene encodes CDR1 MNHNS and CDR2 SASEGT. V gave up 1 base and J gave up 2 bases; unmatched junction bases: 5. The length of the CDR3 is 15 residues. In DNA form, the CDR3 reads TGTGCCAGCAGTGAAGGCCGGACAGGAGCCTACGAGCAGTACTTC. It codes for CASSEGRTGAYEQYF.

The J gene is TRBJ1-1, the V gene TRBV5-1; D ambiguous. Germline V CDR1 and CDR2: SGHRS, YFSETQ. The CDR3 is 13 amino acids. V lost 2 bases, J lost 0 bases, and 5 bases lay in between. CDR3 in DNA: TGCGCCAGCAGCTTAACAGTGAACACTGAAGCTTTCTTT. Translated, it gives CASSLTVNTEAFF.

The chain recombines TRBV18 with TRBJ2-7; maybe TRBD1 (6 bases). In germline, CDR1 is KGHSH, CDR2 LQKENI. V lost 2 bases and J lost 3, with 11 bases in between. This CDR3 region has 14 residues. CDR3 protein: CASSPITGNYEQYF. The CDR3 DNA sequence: TGTGCCAGCTCACCAATTACAGGGAACTACGAGCAGTACTTC.

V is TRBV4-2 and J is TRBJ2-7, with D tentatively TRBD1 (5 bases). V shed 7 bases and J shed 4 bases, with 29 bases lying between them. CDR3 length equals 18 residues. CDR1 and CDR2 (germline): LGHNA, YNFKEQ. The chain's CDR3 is CASTLTASGRTTPYEQYF. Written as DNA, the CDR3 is TGTGCCAGCACCCTAACAGCCTCCGGCCGGACAACCCCGTACGAGCAGTACTTC.

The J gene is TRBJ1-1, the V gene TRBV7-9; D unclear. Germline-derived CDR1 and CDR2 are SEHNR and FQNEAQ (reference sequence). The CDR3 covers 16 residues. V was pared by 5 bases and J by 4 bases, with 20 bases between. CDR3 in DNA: TGTGCCAGCAGCCCCGGGAGCCCGAGTACCCCCACTGAAGCTTTCTTT. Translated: CASSPGSPSTPTEAFF.

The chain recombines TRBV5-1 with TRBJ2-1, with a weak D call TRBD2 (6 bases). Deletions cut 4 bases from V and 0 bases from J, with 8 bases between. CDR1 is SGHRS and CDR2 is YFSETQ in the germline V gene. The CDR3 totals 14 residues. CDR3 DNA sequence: TGCGCCAGCAGCCGGGACTCCTCCTACAATGAGCAGTTCTTC. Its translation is CASSRDSSYNEQFF.